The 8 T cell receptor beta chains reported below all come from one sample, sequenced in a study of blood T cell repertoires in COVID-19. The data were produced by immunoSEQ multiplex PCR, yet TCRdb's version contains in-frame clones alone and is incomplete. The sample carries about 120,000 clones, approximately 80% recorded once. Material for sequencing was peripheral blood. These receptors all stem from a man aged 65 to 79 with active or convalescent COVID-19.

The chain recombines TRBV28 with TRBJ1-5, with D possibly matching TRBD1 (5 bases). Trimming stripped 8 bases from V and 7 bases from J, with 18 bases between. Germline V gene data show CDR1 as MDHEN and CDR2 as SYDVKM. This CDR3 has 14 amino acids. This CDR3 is CASLPGGSEQPQHF. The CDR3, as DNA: TGTGCCAGCCTCCCGGGGGGGAGCGAGCAGCCCCAGCATTTT.

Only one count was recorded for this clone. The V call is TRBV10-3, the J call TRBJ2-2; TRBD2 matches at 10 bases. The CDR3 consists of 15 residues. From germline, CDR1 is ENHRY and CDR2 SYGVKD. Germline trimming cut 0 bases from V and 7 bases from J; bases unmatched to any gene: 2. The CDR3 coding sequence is TGTGCCATCAGTGAGTCGCCTAGCGGGAGCGGGGAGCTGTTTTTT. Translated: CAISESPSGSGELFF.

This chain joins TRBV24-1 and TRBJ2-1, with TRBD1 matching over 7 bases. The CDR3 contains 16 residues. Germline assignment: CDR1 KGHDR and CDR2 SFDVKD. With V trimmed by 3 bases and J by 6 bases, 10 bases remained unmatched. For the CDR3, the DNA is TGTGCCACCAGTGATCCGTATCGACAGGGTGGCAATGAGCAGTTCTTC. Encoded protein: CATSDPYRQGGNEQFF.

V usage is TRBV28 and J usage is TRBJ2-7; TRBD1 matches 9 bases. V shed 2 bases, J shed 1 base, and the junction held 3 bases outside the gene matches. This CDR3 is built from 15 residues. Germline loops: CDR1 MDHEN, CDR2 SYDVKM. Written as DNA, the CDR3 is TGTGCCAGCAGTTTAGGTGGGACAGGGTCCTACGAGCAGTACTTC. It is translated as CASSLGGTGSYEQYF.

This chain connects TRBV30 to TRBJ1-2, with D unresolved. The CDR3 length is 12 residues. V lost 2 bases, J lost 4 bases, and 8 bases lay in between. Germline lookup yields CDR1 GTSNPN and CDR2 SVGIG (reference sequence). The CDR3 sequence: CAWSTGVYGYTF. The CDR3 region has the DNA TGTGCCTGGAGTACGGGAGTCTATGGCTACACCTTC. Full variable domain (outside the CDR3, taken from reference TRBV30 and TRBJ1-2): SQTIHQWPATLVQPVGSPLSLECTVEGTSNPNLYWYRQAAGRGLQLLFYSVGIGQISSEVPQNLSASRPQDRQFILSSKKLLLSDSGFYLCAWSTGVYGYTFGSGTRLTVV.

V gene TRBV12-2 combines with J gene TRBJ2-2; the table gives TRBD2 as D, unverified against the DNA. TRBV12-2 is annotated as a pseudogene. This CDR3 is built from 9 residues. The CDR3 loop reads CASRWRLFF. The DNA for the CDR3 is TGTGCAAGTCGTTGGAGGCTGTTTTTT.

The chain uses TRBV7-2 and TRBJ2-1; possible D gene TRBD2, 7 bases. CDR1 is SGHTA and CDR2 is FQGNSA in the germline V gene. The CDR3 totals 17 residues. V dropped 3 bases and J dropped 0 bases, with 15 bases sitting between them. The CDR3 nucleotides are TGTGCCAGCAGCTTTGTTACGGGGGGCTCCTCCTACAATGAGCAGTTCTTC. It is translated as CASSFVTGGSSYNEQFF.

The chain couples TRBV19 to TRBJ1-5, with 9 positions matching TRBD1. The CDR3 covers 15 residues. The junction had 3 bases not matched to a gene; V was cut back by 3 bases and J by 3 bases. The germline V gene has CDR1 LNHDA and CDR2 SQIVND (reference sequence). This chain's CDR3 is CASSMDRGNNQPQHF. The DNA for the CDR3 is TGTGCCAGTAGTATGGACAGGGGCAACAATCAGCCCCAGCATTTT.